This T cell receptor beta chain was identified during a study of blood T cell repertoires in COVID-19. The V and J ends lost 4 bases and 3 bases respectively, with 14 bases between them. Germline loops: CDR1 SGHRS, CDR2 YFSETQ. The CDR3 consists of 15 residues. Clones were read by immunoSEQ multiplex PCR, and TCRdb kept only the in-frame ones, dropping some. The table records approximately 200,000 clones, approximately 87% of them present only once. What was sequenced was peripheral blood. The clonotype comes from a man aged 55-75 years who had recovered from COVID-19. The chain combines TRBV5-1 with TRBJ1-3; TRBD1 is a possible D gene (6 bases). CDR3 in amino acids: CASSAGWGLGNTIYF. CDR3 nucleotide sequence: TGCGCCAGCAGCGCAGGCTGGGGGCTTGGAAACACCATATATTTT.